A selection of T cell receptor beta chains follows, all from one sample in a study of CXCR3-negative and CXCR3-positive naive CD8 T cells. Using the 5' RACE reads, TCRdb records one entry per CDR3 protein without DNA. The sample has some 150,000 distinct CDR3 sequences; the top ten hold about 0.37%. Material: naive CXCR3+ CD8+ T cells from blood. All receptors come from a human donor in good health. Some clones in this sample may be carry-over from other donors' samples. CDR3s include the opening cysteine and the closing phenylalanine or tryptophan.

V gene: TRBV4-3
J gene: TRBJ1-3
CDR3 protein: CASSQDVQADSGNTIYF

V gene: TRBV4-1
J gene: TRBJ2-1
CDR3 protein: CASSQEGTSGRTNEQFF

V gene: TRBV28
J gene: TRBJ2-7
CDR3 protein: CASSPFGQDEQYF

V gene: TRBV4-3
J gene: TRBJ2-5
CDR3 protein: CASSQARGETQYF

V gene: TRBV7-9
J gene: TRBJ2-5
CDR3 protein: CASSALEETQYF

V gene: TRBV5-1
J gene: TRBJ2-1
CDR3 protein: CASSLARIAGVSYNEQFF

V gene: TRBV4-3
J gene: TRBJ2-1
CDR3 protein: CASSQTDTDYNEQFF

V gene: TRBV4-1
J gene: TRBJ2-7
CDR3 protein: CASSQRTSYEQYF

V gene: TRBV19
J gene: TRBJ2-1
CDR3 protein: CASSGTSGGNSYNEQFF

V gene: TRBV19
J gene: TRBJ2-7
CDR3 protein: CASGGGSASYEQYF

V gene: TRBV4-1
J gene: TRBJ1-1
CDR3 protein: CASSHYTGQFTEAFF

V gene: TRBV10-3
J gene: TRBJ2-3
CDR3 protein: CAISELAGGTDTQYF

V gene: TRBV27
J gene: TRBJ2-3
CDR3 protein: CASSTTGACLSSDTQYF

V gene: TRBV27
J gene: TRBJ2-5
CDR3 protein: CASSLTDQETQYF

V gene: TRBV27
J gene: TRBJ2-7
CDR3 protein: CASSSLTGLSYEQYF

V gene: TRBV9
J gene: TRBJ2-3
CDR3 protein: CASSVYASTDTQYF

V gene: TRBV7-9
J gene: TRBJ2-7
CDR3 protein: CASSFQANYEQYF

V gene: TRBV18
J gene: TRBJ1-1
CDR3 protein: CASSPPGMGWTEAFF

V gene: TRBV5-6
J gene: TRBJ2-1
CDR3 protein: CASSLSQGESYNEQFF

V gene: TRBV4-3
J gene: TRBJ1-1
CDR3 protein: CASSQDFGRNTEAFF

V gene: TRBV15
J gene: TRBJ2-1
CDR3 protein: CATSRGLAQGYNEQFF

V gene: TRBV2
J gene: TRBJ2-5
CDR3 protein: CASSDEGANLLQETQYF

V gene: TRBV12-3/TRBV12-4
J gene: TRBJ1-1
CDR3 protein: CASSLGGKTEAFF

V gene: TRBV12-3/TRBV12-4
J gene: TRBJ1-2
CDR3 protein: CASSLSLNYGYTF

V gene: TRBV2
J gene: TRBJ1-5
CDR3 protein: CASSSGGLDDQPQHF

V gene: TRBV4-1
J gene: TRBJ2-3
CDR3 protein: CASSQAWGEDTQYF

V gene: TRBV20-1
J gene: TRBJ2-5
CDR3 protein: CSARALRSYGGETQYF

V gene: TRBV27
J gene: TRBJ2-7
CDR3 protein: CASSLSHPGTRQYF

V gene: TRBV12-3/TRBV12-4
J gene: TRBJ2-7
CDR3 protein: CASSLAGREGPYEQYF

V gene: TRBV6-2/TRBV6-3
J gene: TRBJ2-6
CDR3 protein: CASSYNREPSGANVLTF

V gene: TRBV7-8
J gene: TRBJ2-1
CDR3 protein: CASSPFEGTSATYNEQFF

V gene: TRBV5-4
J gene: TRBJ2-7
CDR3 protein: CASSPGTGVNYEQYF

V gene: TRBV12-3/TRBV12-4
J gene: TRBJ1-2
CDR3 protein: CATSPLGLSYGYTF

V gene: TRBV9
J gene: TRBJ2-2
CDR3 protein: CASSITGVPGELFF

V gene: TRBV28
J gene: TRBJ2-5
CDR3 protein: CATHVWGETQYF

V gene: TRBV4-1
J gene: TRBJ2-7
CDR3 protein: CASSQVLGYEQYF

V gene: TRBV30
J gene: TRBJ1-1
CDR3 protein: CAWSPNTSQNTEAFF

V gene: TRBV7-9
J gene: TRBJ2-7
CDR3 protein: CASSFGGTGDEQYF

V gene: TRBV28
J gene: TRBJ2-7
CDR3 protein: CASSPAYEQYF

V gene: TRBV5-1
J gene: TRBJ1-1
CDR3 protein: CASSLFSTEAFF

V gene: TRBV29-1
J gene: TRBJ2-1
CDR3 protein: CSVDGTSGRATYNEQFF

V gene: TRBV25-1
J gene: TRBJ2-5
CDR3 protein: CASSRAVGGETQYF

V gene: TRBV7-9
J gene: TRBJ2-1
CDR3 protein: CASSPNVVSSGNPNEQFF

V gene: TRBV19
J gene: TRBJ1-1
CDR3 protein: CASSIDLWQLHTEAFF

V gene: TRBV19
J gene: TRBJ2-1
CDR3 protein: CASSYYSGGAHNEQFF

V gene: TRBV2
J gene: TRBJ1-1
CDR3 protein: CASSAMGGGWTEAFF

V gene: TRBV28
J gene: TRBJ2-1
CDR3 protein: CASSLGPSNEQFF

V gene: TRBV6-2/TRBV6-3
J gene: TRBJ2-7
CDR3 protein: CASSTDPYEQYF

V gene: TRBV12-3/TRBV12-4
J gene: TRBJ1-1
CDR3 protein: CASSPRGGGGTEAFF

V gene: TRBV7-8
J gene: TRBJ2-1
CDR3 protein: CASSSRTSKPDEQFF

V gene: TRBV29-1
J gene: TRBJ1-1
CDR3 protein: CSGRQAPVTEAFF

V gene: TRBV7-2
J gene: TRBJ2-1
CDR3 protein: CASSFALAEYNEQFF